These T cell receptor beta chains were read from a single sample in a study of metastatic and nonmetastatic thyroid tumors. Via MiXCR, TCRdb re-called the PCR reads. This table holds about 27,000 clones, over 12% found once. What was sequenced was blood. The receptors were gathered from a male donor with papillary thyroid cancer or a benign thyroid nodule (not recorded which). Some clones in this sample may be carry-over from other donors' samples. Both conserved end residues are part of each CDR3. D genes are given only for firm matches. Size tells how often a clone was seen (once, few, many) or the class of an expanded clone, and some rows leave it out.

>NA|TRBV9|many|TRBJ2-3|15
TGTGCCAGCAGCGTTAGTGTTTCTAGCACAGATACGCAGTATTTT
CASSVSVSSTDTQYF
>TRBD2|TRBV6-4|few|TRBJ2-3|13
TGTGCCAGCAGTAGCGGGGGGGCAGATACGCAGTATTTT
CASSSGGADTQYF
>NA|TRBV27|NA|TRBJ2-7|14
TGTGCCAGCAGTTTACATGGGACCAACTACGAGCAGTACTTC
CASSLHGTNYEQYF
>NA|TRBV24-1|many|TRBJ2-5|17
TGTGCCACCAGTGATTTGAGGACAGGAGGGGAATTTGAGACCCAGTACTTC
CATSDLRTGGEFETQYF
>NA|TRBV5-5|many|TRBJ1-1|15
TGTGCCAGCAGCCGATACCTATCCCCGGACACTGAAGCTTTCTTT
CASSRYLSPDTEAFF
>TRBD1|TRBV2|many|TRBJ2-7|14
TGTGCCAGCAGTGAGGAGACAGGGTCCTACGAGCAGTACTTC
CASSEETGSYEQYF
>TRBD2|TRBV29-1|many|TRBJ2-3|17
TGCAGCGTTGAGGAAGGGTTTAGCGGGAGGGCCACAGATACGCAGTATTTT
CSVEEGFSGRATDTQYF
>NA|TRBV5-1|many|TRBJ2-7|14
TGCGCCAGCAGCTTGCAGCCAGGGGCCTACGAGCAGTACTTC
CASSLQPGAYEQYF
>NA|TRBV6-4|many|TRBJ2-2|13
TGTGCCAGCAGTGACTCGGACACCGGGGAGCTGTTTTTT
CASSDSDTGELFF
>TRBD1|TRBV6-1|many|TRBJ2-7|13
TGTGCCAGCAGAGTGGGGGACAGGGGCGAGCAGTACTTC
CASRVGDRGEQYF
>NA|TRBV12-3/TRBV12-4|many|TRBJ1-3|14
TGTGCCAGCAGTTTTGGTACGGCAGGAAACACCATATATTTT
CASSFGTAGNTIYF
>TRBD2|TRBV7-6|many|TRBJ2-5|17
TGTGCCAGCAGCCCGGGACTAGCGGGAGGGGTTGGGGAGACCCAGTACTTC
CASSPGLAGGVGETQYF
>TRBD2|TRBV6-1|many|TRBJ2-1|13
TGTGCCAGCAGGAACCGTGCGGGAGGTCAGCAGTTCTTC
CASRNRAGGQQFF
>NA|TRBV6-4|many|TRBJ2-2|13
TGTGCCAGCAGTGAGCAGGGCACCGGGGAGCTGTTTTTT
CASSEQGTGELFF
>NA|TRBV19|NA|TRBJ2-2|15
TGTGCCAGTAGTATACGAGGCGGGGTCCCCGGGGAGCTGTTTTTT
CASSIRGGVPGELFF
>TRBD2|TRBV5-1|many|TRBJ2-3|18
TGCGCCAGCAGCCCTGGGACTAGCGGGGGGCTTGGCACAGATACGCAGTATTTT
CASSPGTSGGLGTDTQYF
>NA|TRBV29-1|many|TRBJ1-2|13
TGCAGCGTTCAACAGGGAGCTAACTATGGCTACACCTTC
CSVQQGANYGYTF
>NA|TRBV2|many|TRBJ1-2|12
TGTGCCAGCAGTGAAGTACCCTATGGCTACACCTTC
CASSEVPYGYTF
>NA|TRBV30|many|TRBJ1-5|17
TGTGCCTATCCACGCCTACCGGGAGAACTCTGCAATCAGCCCCAGCATTTT
CAYPRLPGELCNQPQHF
>NA|TRBV11-3|medium-sized|TRBJ2-7|13
TGTGCCAGCAGCTTTAACAGCCAGGACGAGCAGTACTTC
CASSFNSQDEQYF
>NA|TRBV6-2/TRBV6-3|few|TRBJ2-7|15
TGTGCGAGCAGAAGAGGTGACGGGGGCCCCTACGAGCAGTACTTC
CASRRGDGGPYEQYF
>TRBD1|TRBV20-1|many|TRBJ2-2|15
TGCAGTGCTAGAGGCCAGGGGGCGGACACCGGGGAGCTGTTTTTT
CSARGQGADTGELFF
>NA|TRBV3-1|many|TRBJ2-1|11
TGTGCCAGCAGCCAGGCTCATGAGCAGTTCTTC
CASSQAHEQFF
>NA|TRBV27|many|TRBJ1-5|14
TGTGCCAGTAGAGCGGTGTCAGTTAATCAGCCCCAGCATTTT
CASRAVSVNQPQHF